Sequencing of this T cell receptor beta chain was carried out in a study of control samples from healthy donors and cancer patients. CDR1 is LGHDT, CDR2 YNNKEL, per germline (reference sequence). V gave up 0 bases and J gave up 3 bases; unmatched junction bases: 2. This CDR3 is 15 amino acids long. Generated by immunoSEQ multiplex PCR, the TCRdb table keeps only in-frame clones and is missing some. Among 65,000 to 95,000 clones listed, 70% to 90% were seen once. This rearrangement joins TRBV3-1 (or the pseudogene TRBV3-2) to TRBJ2-1; 7 nucleotides agree with TRBD1. This clonotype originated in a man aged 50 to 59 in good health. The source material was blood. The chain's CDR3 is CASSQDSGGYNEQFF. CDR3 coding DNA: TGTGCCAGCAGCCAAGACTCAGGGGGCTACAATGAGCAGTTCTTC.